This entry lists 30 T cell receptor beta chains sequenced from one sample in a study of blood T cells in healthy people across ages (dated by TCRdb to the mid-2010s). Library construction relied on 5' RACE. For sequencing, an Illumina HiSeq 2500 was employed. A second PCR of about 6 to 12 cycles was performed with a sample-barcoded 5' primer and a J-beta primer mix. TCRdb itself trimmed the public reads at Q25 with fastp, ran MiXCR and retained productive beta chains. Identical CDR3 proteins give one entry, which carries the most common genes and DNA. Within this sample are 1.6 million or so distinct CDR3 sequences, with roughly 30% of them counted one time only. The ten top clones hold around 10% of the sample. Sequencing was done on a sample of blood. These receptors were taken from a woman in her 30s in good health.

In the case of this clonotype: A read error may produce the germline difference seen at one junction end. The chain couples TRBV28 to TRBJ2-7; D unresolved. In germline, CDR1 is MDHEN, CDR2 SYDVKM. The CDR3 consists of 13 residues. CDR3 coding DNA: TGTGTCAGCAGTGGATTATCCTCCTACGAGCAGTACTTC. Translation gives CVSSGLSSYEQYF.

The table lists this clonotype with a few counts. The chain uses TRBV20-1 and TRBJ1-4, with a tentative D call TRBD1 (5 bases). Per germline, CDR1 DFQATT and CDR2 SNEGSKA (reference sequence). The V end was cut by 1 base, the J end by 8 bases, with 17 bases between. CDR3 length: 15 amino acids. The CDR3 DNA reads TGCAGTGCTAGAGGAGGGGTCCATAATTACGAAAAACTGTTTTTT. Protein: CSARGGVHNYEKLFF.

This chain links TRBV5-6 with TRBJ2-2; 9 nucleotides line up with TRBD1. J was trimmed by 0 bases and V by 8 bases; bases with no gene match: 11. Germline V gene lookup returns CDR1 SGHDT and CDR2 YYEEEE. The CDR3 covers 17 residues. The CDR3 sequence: CASSFTGGSSNTGELFF. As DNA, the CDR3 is TGTGCCAGTAGTTTCACAGGGGGCTCATCGAACACCGGGGAGCTGTTTTTT.

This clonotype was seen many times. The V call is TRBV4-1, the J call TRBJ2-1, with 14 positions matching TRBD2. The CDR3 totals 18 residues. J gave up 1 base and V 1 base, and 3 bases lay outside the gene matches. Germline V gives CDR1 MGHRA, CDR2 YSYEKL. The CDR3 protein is CASSQGTSGGRSYNEQFF. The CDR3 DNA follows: TGCGCCAGCAGCCAAGGGACTAGCGGGGGGAGATCCTACAATGAGCAGTTCTTC.

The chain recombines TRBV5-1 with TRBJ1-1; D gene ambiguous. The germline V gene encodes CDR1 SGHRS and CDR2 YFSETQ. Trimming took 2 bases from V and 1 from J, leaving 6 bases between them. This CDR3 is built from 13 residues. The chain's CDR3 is CASSFTPNTEAFF. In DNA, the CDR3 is TGCGCCAGCAGCTTTACACCGAACACTGAAGCTTTCTTT.

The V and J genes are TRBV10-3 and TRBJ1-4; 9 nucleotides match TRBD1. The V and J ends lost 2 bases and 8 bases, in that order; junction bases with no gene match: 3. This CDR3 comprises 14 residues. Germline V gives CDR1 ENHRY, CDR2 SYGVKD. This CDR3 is CAISEGQGLEKLFF. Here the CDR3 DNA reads TGTGCCATCAGTGAGGGACAGGGGCTCGAAAAACTGTTTTTT.

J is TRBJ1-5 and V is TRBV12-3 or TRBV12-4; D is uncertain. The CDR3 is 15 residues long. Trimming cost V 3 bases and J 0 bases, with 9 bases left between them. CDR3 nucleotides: TGTGCCAGCAGTTTGAGCTATAATAGCAATCAGCCCCAGCATTTT. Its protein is CASSLSYNSNQPQHF.

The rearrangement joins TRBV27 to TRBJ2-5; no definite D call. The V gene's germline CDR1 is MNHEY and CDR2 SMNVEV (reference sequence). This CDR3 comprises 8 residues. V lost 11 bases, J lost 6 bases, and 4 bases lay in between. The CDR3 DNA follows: TGTGCCCGACAGACCCAGTACTTC. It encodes CARQTQYF.

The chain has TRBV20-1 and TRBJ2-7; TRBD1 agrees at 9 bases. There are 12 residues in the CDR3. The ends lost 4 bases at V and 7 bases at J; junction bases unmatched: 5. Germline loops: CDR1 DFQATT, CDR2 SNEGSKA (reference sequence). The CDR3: CSAKQGAREQYF. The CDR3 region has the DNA TGCAGTGCTAAACAGGGGGCCAGGGAGCAGTACTTC.

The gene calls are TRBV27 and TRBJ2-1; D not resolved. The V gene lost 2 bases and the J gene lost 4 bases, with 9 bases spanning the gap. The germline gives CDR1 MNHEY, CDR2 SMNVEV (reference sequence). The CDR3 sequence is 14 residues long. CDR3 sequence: CASSLTPKYNEQFF. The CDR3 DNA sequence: TGTGCCAGCAGTTTAACACCAAAGTACAATGAGCAGTTCTTC.

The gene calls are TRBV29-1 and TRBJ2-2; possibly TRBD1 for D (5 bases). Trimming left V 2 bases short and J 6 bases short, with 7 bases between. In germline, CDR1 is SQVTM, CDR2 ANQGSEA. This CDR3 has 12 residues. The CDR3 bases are TGCAGCGTTGAATGGGGCCCCGGGGAGCTGTTTTTT. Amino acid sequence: CSVEWGPGELFF.

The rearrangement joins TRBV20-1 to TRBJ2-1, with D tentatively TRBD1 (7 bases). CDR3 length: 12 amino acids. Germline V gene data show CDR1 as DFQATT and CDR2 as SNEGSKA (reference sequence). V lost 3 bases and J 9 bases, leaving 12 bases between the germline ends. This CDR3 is CSARQGGGEQFF. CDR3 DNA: TGCAGTGCTAGGCAGGGGGGAGGTGAGCAGTTCTTC.

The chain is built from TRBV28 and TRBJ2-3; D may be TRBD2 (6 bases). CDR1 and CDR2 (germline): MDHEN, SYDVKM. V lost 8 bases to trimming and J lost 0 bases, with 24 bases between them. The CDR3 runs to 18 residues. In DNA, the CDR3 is TGTGCCAGCCTCCCCTTTACCGGGAGCGGTGGAAGCACAGATACGCAGTATTTT. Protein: CASLPFTGSGGSTDTQYF.

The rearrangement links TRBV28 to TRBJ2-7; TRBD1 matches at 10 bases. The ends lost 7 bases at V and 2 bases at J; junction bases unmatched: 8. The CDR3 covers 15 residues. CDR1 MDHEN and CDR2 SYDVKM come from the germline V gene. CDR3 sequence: CASILTGGITYEQYF. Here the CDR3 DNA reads TGTGCCAGCATCCTGACAGGGGGCATAACCTACGAGCAGTACTTC.

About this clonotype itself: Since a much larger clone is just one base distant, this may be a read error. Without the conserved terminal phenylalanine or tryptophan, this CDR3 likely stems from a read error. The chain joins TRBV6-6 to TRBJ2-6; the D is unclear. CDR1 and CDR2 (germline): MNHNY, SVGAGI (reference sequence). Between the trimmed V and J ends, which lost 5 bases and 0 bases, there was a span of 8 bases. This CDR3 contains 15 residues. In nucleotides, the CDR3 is TGTGCCAGCAGTAGTCACGCCTCTGGGGCCAACGTCCTGACTTGC. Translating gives CASSSHASGANVLTC.

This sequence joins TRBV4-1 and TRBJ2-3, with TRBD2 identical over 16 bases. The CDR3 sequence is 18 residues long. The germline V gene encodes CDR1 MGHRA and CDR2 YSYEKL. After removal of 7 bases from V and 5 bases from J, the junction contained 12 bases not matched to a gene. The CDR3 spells CASTRGLAGGPSGDTQYF. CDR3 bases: TGCGCCAGCACCCGGGGACTAGCGGGAGGGCCCTCGGGAGATACGCAGTATTTT.

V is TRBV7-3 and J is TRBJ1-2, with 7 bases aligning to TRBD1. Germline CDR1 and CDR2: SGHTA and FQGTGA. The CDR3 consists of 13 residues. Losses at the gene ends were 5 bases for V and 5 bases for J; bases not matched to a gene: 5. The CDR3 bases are TGTGCCAGCAGCATAGGACAGGAATATGGCTACACCTTC. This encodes CASSIGQEYGYTF.

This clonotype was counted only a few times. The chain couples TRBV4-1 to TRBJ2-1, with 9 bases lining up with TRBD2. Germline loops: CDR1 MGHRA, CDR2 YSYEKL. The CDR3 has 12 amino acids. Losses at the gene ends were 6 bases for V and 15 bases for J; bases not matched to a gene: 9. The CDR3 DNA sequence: TGCGCCAGCAGACCAGGAAGCGGGGGGCGGTTCTTC. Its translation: CASRPGSGGRFF.

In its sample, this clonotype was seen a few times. CDR3 DNA: TGTGCCAGCAGCTTACAGTCAGGGGTTGAAGCTTTCTTT. This translates into CASSLQSGVEAFF. V gene TRBV7-3 combines with J gene TRBJ1-1; tentatively, D is TRBD1 (6 bases). Between the trimmed V and J ends, which lost 2 bases and 7 bases, there was a span of 11 bases. CDR3 size: 13 residues. Per the germline V gene, CDR1 is SGHTA and CDR2 is FQGTGA.

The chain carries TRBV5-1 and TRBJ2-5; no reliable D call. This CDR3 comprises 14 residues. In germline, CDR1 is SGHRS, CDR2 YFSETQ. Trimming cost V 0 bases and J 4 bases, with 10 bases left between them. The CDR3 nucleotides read TGCGCCAGCAGCTTGGTTCGCAACCGAGAGACCCAGTACTTC. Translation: CASSLVRNRETQYF.

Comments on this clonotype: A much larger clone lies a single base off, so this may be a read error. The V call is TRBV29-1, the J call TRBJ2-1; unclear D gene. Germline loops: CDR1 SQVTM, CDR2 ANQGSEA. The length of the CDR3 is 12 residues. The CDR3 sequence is CSAGWGNNEQIF. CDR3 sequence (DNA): TGCAGCGCTGGATGGGGTAACAATGAGCAGATCTTC.

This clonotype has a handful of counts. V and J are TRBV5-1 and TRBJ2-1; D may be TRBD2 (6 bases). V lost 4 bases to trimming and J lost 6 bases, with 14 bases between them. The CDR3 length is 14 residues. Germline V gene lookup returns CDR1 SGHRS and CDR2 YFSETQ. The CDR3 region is CASSPQGLFNEQFF. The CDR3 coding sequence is TGCGCCAGCAGCCCCCAGGGACTCTTCAATGAGCAGTTCTTC.

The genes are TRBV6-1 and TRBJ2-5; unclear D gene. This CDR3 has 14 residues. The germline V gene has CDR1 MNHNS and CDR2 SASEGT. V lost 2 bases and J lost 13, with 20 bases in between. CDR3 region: CASSEKSGILQRYF. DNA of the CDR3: TGTGCCAGCAGTGAAAAGTCTGGGATATTGCAGCGGTACTTC.

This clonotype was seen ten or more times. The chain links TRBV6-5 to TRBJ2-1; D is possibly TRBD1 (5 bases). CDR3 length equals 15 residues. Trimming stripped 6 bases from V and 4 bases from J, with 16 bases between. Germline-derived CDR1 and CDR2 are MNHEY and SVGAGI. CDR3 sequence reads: CASRSRQKIYNEQFF. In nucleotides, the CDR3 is TGTGCCAGCAGGTCCCGACAGAAGATTTACAATGAGCAGTTCTTC.

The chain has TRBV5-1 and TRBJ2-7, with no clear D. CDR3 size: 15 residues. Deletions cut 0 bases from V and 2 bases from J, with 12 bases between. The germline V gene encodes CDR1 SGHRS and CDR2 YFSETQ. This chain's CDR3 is CASSLAWSSPYEQYF. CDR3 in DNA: TGCGCCAGCAGCTTGGCGTGGTCCTCCCCCTACGAGCAGTACTTC.

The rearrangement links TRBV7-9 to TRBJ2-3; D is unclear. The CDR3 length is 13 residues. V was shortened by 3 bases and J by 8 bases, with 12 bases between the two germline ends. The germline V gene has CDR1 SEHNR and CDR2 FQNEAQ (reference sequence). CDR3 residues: CASSLTAAGTQYF. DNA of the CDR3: TGTGCCAGCAGCTTGACCGCCGCAGGTACGCAGTATTTT.

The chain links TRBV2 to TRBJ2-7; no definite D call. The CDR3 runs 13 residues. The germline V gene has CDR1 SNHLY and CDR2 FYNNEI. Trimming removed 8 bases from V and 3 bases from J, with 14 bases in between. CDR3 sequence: CASDLLSSYEQYF. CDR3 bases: TGTGCCAGCGATCTACTCAGCAGCTACGAGCAGTACTTC. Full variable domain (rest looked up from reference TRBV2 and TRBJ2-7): EPEVTQTPSHQVTQMGQEVILRCVPISNHLYFYWYRQILGQKVEFLVSFYNNEISEKSEIFDDQFSVERPDGSNFTLKIRSTKLEDSAMYFCASDLLSSYEQYFGPGTRLTVT.

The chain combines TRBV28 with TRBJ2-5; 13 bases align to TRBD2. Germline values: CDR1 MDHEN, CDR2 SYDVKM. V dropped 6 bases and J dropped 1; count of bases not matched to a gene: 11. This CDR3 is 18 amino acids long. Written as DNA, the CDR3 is TGTGCCAGCAGATTGGAATCAGGACTAGCGGGAGCCCAAGAGACCCAGTACTTC. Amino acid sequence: CASRLESGLAGAQETQYF.

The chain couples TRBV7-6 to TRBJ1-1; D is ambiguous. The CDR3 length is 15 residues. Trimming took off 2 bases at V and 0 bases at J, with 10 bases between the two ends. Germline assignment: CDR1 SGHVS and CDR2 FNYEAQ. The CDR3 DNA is TGTGCCAGCAGCTTATCCCCGAACCTGAACACTGAAGCTTTCTTT. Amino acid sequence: CASSLSPNLNTEAFF.

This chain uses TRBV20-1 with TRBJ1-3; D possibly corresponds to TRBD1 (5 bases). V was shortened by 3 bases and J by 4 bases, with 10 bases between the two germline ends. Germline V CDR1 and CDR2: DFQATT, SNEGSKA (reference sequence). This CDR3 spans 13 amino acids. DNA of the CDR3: TGCAGTGCTAGGATCAGGACAGGAAACACCATATATTTT. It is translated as CSARIRTGNTIYF.